The 17 T cell receptor beta chains below come from one sample, sequenced in a study of blood T cell repertoires in COVID-19. The repertoire was sequenced with immunoSEQ multiplex PCR; TCRdb's copy has only in-frame clones and lacks some. The data contain 200,000 to 250,000 clones, about 87% of them singletons. Sequencing was done on a sample of PBMCs or T cells enriched from blood (not recorded which). These receptors came from a man under 40 who had recovered from COVID-19.

The genes are TRBV30 and TRBJ2-7; TRBD1 aligns across 10 bases. Germline lookup yields CDR1 GTSNPN and CDR2 SVGIG (reference sequence). The CDR3 spans 14 residues. V shed 0 bases and J 5 bases; nucleotides not matched to a gene: 4. The CDR3 sequence is CAWSVMTGGNEQYF. For the CDR3, the DNA is TGTGCCTGGAGTGTTATGACAGGGGGCAACGAGCAGTACTTC.

The V call is TRBV13, the J call TRBJ2-3; D might be TRBD1 (6 bases). Trimming took 0 bases from V and 6 from J, leaving 16 bases between them. Germline CDR1 PRHDT, CDR2 FYEKMQ (reference sequence). This CDR3 has 16 residues. The CDR3: CASSLGRTVGTDTQYF. The CDR3, as DNA: TGTGCCAGCAGCTTAGGCCGGACAGTCGGAACGGATACGCAGTATTTT.

The DNA for the CDR3 is TGTGCCAGCAGCGACGGACTAGCGGGTGAAGAGCAGTACTTC. It yields the protein CASSDGLAGEEQYF. The rearrangement links TRBV7-2 to TRBJ2-7, with TRBD2 matching 11 bases. This CDR3 is 14 amino acids long. J gave up 7 bases and V 5 bases, and 7 bases lay outside the gene matches. From germline, CDR1 is SGHTA and CDR2 FQGNSA. Complete variable domain (other parts from reference TRBV7-2 and TRBJ2-7): GAGVSQSPSNKVTEKGKDVELRCDPISGHTALYWYRQSLGQGLEFLIYFQGNSAPDKSGLPSDRFSAERTGGSVSTLTIQRTQQEDSAVYLCASSDGLAGEEQYFGPGTRLTVT.

This chain joins TRBV18 and TRBJ1-2, with D tentatively TRBD1 (5 bases). CDR1 is KGHSH, CDR2 LQKENI, per germline. This CDR3 has 15 residues. The V end lost 3 bases, the J end lost 4 bases, and 15 bases lay between the germline ends. The CDR3 DNA sequence: TGTGCCAGCTCACCCAATCGACAGAAATCCTATGGCTACACCTTC. It yields the protein CASSPNRQKSYGYTF.

This clone was counted once. This chain uses TRBV13 with TRBJ2-5; TRBD2 is a possible D gene (6 bases). The V end was cut by 2 bases, the J end by 5 bases, with 24 bases between. The CDR3 is 18 amino acids. Germline values: CDR1 PRHDT, CDR2 FYEKMQ (reference sequence). CDR3 coding DNA: TGTGCCAGCAGCTTATGGGCCGGGACTCACAGAGAATATGAGACCCAGTACTTC. Amino acids: CASSLWAGTHREYETQYF.

The CDR3 reads CASSVDNFMNTEAFF. The CDR3 DNA sequence: TGTGCCAGCAGCGTAGATAACTTTATGAACACTGAAGCTTTCTTT. The chain links TRBV9 to TRBJ1-1; D not certain. CDR1 and CDR2 from the germline V gene are SGDLS and YYNGEE. V dropped 0 bases and J dropped 0 bases, with 9 bases sitting between them. The CDR3 loop spans 15 amino acids.

The chain employs TRBV7-2 and TRBJ2-1, with 8 bases lining up with TRBD1. The trim removed 1 base at V and 9 bases at J, leaving 11 bases unmatched. Germline assignment: CDR1 SGHTA and CDR2 FQGNSA. This CDR3 has 16 amino acids. Here the CDR3 reads CASSLETGGYWGEQFF. The CDR3 bases are TGTGCCAGCAGCTTAGAAACAGGGGGTTACTGGGGTGAGCAGTTCTTC. The whole variable domain, filled in from reference TRBV7-2 and TRBJ2-1, reads GAGVSQSPSNKVTEKGKDVELRCDPISGHTALYWYRQSLGQGLEFLIYFQGNSAPDKSGLPSDRFSAERTGGSVSTLTIQRTQQEDSAVYLCASSLETGGYWGEQFFGPGTRLTVL.

This rearrangement joins TRBV7-2 to TRBJ1-5; 9 positions agree with TRBD1. The junction had 4 bases not matched to a gene; V was cut back by 1 base and J by 6 bases. Looked up from germline, CDR1 is SGHTA and CDR2 is FQGNSA. The CDR3 runs to 15 residues. The CDR3 region has the DNA TGTGCCAGCAGCTTAGAACAGGGGGCAACTCAGCCCCAGCATTTT. Its protein is CASSLEQGATQPQHF.

The rearrangement joins TRBV5-1 to TRBJ1-5, with D uncertain. V was clipped by 4 bases and J by 1 base, with 6 bases between them. This CDR3 has 13 amino acids. Looked up from germline, CDR1 is SGHRS and CDR2 is YFSETQ. DNA of the CDR3: TGCGCCAGCAGCCCAACAAGCAATCAGCCCCAGCATTTT. It yields the protein CASSPTSNQPQHF. The entire variable domain, with the rest obtained from reference TRBV5-1 and TRBJ1-5, is as follows: KAGVTQTPRYLIKTRGQQVTLSCSPISGHRSVSWYQQTPGQGLQFLFEYFSETQRNKGNFPGRFSGRQFSNSRSEMNVSTLELGDSALYLCASSPTSNQPQHFGDGTRLSIL.

The chain carries TRBV5-4 and TRBJ2-2; possible D gene TRBD2, 6 bases. This CDR3 spans 15 amino acids. From germline, CDR1 is SGHNT and CDR2 YYREEE (reference sequence). V lost 2 bases, J lost 4 bases, and 12 bases lay in between. This CDR3 is CASSFLGRGTGELFF. The CDR3 DNA reads TGTGCCAGCAGCTTTCTCGGGAGAGGCACCGGGGAGCTGTTTTTT. The whole variable domain, remainder taken from reference TRBV5-4 and TRBJ2-2, is ETGVTQSPTHLIKTRGQQVTLRCSSQSGHNTVSWYQQALGQGPQFIFQYYREEENGRGNFPPRFSGLQFPNYSSELNVNALELDDSALYLCASSFLGRGTGELFFGEGSRLTVL.

CDR3 in DNA: TGTGCCAGCAGCCCAGGGACAGATAGCAATCAGCCCCAGCATTTT. It encodes CASSPGTDSNQPQHF. The chain couples TRBV5-6 to TRBJ1-5; 7 bases map to TRBD1. Losses at the gene ends were 4 bases for V and 0 bases for J; bases not matched to a gene: 4. The germline gives CDR1 SGHDT, CDR2 YYEEEE. CDR3 length: 15 amino acids.

The chain links TRBV6-5 to TRBJ2-6; TRBD2 might be the D (6 bases). This CDR3 is built from 16 residues. The germline V and J ends were trimmed by 3 bases and 4 bases, with 13 bases remaining between them. Per the germline V gene, CDR1 is MNHEY and CDR2 is SVGAGI. CDR3 region: CASSYLGGTGANVLTF. The CDR3 nucleotides read TGTGCCAGCAGTTATCTCGGCGGGACCGGGGCCAACGTCCTGACTTTC.

The chain combines TRBV1 with TRBJ2-3; TRBD2, as called in the table, went unchecked against the DNA. TRBV1 is a pseudogene locus. This CDR3 has 17 residues. CDR3 amino acids: CTSSQFLAGDGTDTQYF. CDR3 nucleotides: TGCACCAGCAGCCAGTTTCTAGCGGGGGATGGGACAGATACGCAGTATTTT.

The V call is TRBV3-1 (or the pseudogene TRBV3-2), the J call TRBJ2-3, with D perhaps matching TRBD2 (5 bases). The CDR3 loop spans 18 amino acids. The V gene lost 0 bases and the J gene lost 4 bases, with 20 bases spanning the gap. CDR1 LGHDT and CDR2 YNNKEL come from the germline V gene (reference sequence). Here the CDR3 reads CASSQDPWQARESDTQYF. CDR3 nucleotides: TGTGCCAGCAGCCAAGATCCCTGGCAGGCTCGGGAATCAGATACGCAGTATTTT.

This sequence joins TRBV6-6 and TRBJ2-6; 8 bases align to TRBD1. Germline CDR1 and CDR2: MNHNY and SVGAGI (reference sequence). With V trimmed by 6 bases and J by 0 bases, 10 bases remained unmatched. The CDR3 is made up of 18 amino acids. CDR3 sequence: CASSRTRTGLSGANVLTF. The CDR3 DNA follows: TGTGCCAGCAGCCGAACCAGGACAGGGCTCTCTGGGGCCAACGTCCTGACTTTC.

The rearrangement links TRBV14 to TRBJ1-2; D ambiguous. The CDR3 consists of 13 residues. Between the trimmed V and J ends, which lost 2 bases and 5 bases, there was a span of 9 bases. Per the germline V gene, CDR1 is SGHDN and CDR2 is FVKESK. The CDR3 DNA reads as TGTGCCAGCAGCCAACTGAGCGGGTATGGCTACACCTTC. Translating gives CASSQLSGYGYTF.

The V and J genes are TRBV11-2 and TRBJ2-1; TRBD1 might be the D (5 bases). The CDR3 sequence is 14 residues long. Germline V CDR1 and CDR2: SGHAT, FQNNGV. Trimming took off 2 bases at V and 8 bases at J, with 13 bases between the two ends. DNA for the CDR3: TGTGCCAGCAGCTTACGAAGAAAAGGGGATGAGCAGTTCTTC. Translating gives CASSLRRKGDEQFF. Full variable domain (outside the CDR3, taken from reference TRBV11-2 and TRBJ2-1): EAGVAQSPRYKIIEKRQSVAFWCNPISGHATLYWYQQILGQGPKLLIQFQNNGVVDDSQLPKDRFSAERLKGVDSTLKIQPAKLEDSAVYLCASSLRRKGDEQFFGPGTRLTVL.